This T cell receptor (beta chain) was sequenced for a study of graft-versus-host responses after intestinal transplantation. Study background: Recipients received multivisceral, liver-intestinal, or isolated intestinal transplants. Among the recipients, all got anti-thymocyte globulin induction and then tacrolimus and steroids for about 3 years.

Intraepithelial and lamina propria lymphocytes were isolated from graft specimens. Findings and caveats of the study: Detection of GvH clones occurred in recipient marrow, and some had their first appearance in ileum or blood. Allografts from individuals with graft-donor T cell macrochimerism displayed high graft-versus-host to host-versus-graft clonal ratios.

On this clone: Its antigen remains unidentified.

Data came from immunoSEQ multiplex PCR; TCRdb stores just in-frame clones and leaves some out. This table holds approximately 15,000 clones, 75% to 90% found once. This CDR3 is 18 amino acids long. The V segment lost 0 bases and the J segment 2 bases; nucleotides outside the gene matches: 10. Looked up from germline, CDR1 is SGHNT and CDR2 is YYREEE (reference sequence). The chain uses TRBV5-4 and TRBJ2-3, with 9 bases aligning to TRBD2. Sequencing was performed on ileum tissue, taken about 14 weeks after intestinal transplant. The receptor's source is a human patient who received an intestinal transplant, so some T cells may come from the graft donor. The CDR3 coding sequence is TGTGCCAGCAGCTTGGCGGCCCGACCTAGCGGGGTCACAGATACGCAGTATTTT. It encodes CASSLAARPSGVTDTQYF.